The next 23 T cell receptor beta chains were all read from a single sample in a study of blood T cell repertoires in COVID-19 (dated by TCRdb to about 2020). Library preparation used the immunoSEQ multiplex PCR assay. TCRdb took over this immuneACCESS table, retaining in-frame rearrangements with V and J assigned. Such tables are incomplete; in checked studies, under half of the missing clones stem from an unresolved V gene, and the remainder is unexplained. The sample records some 110,000 clones, approximately 84% of which are singletons. The top ten hold more than 20% of the sample. Input material: peripheral blood. Source of these receptors: a man in his sixties with acute or convalescent COVID-19.

The chain carries TRBV5-1 and TRBJ1-2, with no clear D. The CDR3 runs 13 residues. Germline V gives CDR1 SGHRS, CDR2 YFSETQ. V lost 0 bases to trimming and J lost 6 bases, with 9 bases between them. The CDR3 is CASSLALSDGYTF. DNA for the CDR3: TGCGCCAGCAGCTTGGCGTTGAGTGATGGCTACACCTTC.

The chain carries TRBV4-3 and TRBJ1-2, with D tentatively TRBD1 (6 bases). CDR1 and CDR2 from the germline V gene are LGHNA and YSLEER. The CDR3 runs 17 residues. V dropped 4 bases and J dropped 2 bases, with 20 bases sitting between them. The CDR3 nucleotides read TGCGCCAGCAGCCTTCATAGGGGCCAGGGGCAAAACTATGGCTACACCTTC. Translation: CASSLHRGQGQNYGYTF.

CDR3 residues: CASSLLGTGSYEQYF. The CDR3 DNA sequence: TGTGCCAGCAGTTTACTCGGGACAGGATCTTACGAGCAGTACTTC. V gene TRBV27 combines with J gene TRBJ2-7, with 8 bases lining up with TRBD1. The CDR3 sequence is 15 residues long. The germline gives CDR1 MNHEY, CDR2 SMNVEV (reference sequence). J lost 4 bases, V lost 2 bases, and 7 bases had no gene match.

V gene TRBV19 combines with J gene TRBJ1-5, with 7 positions matching TRBD1. The CDR3 consists of 14 residues. The J segment lost 6 bases and the V segment lost 8 bases, leaving 10 bases of the junction unmatched. In germline, CDR1 is LNHDA, CDR2 SQIVND (reference sequence). The CDR3 loop reads CASEVGGSSQPQHF. The CDR3 nucleotides read TGTGCCAGTGAGGTAGGGGGCTCGAGTCAGCCCCAGCATTTT. The variable domain in full, with the rest retrieved from reference TRBV19 and TRBJ1-5, is DGGITQSPKYLFRKEGQNVTLSCEQNLNHDAMYWYRQDPGQGLRLIYYSQIVNDFQKGDIAEGYSVSREKKESFPLTVTSAQKNPTAFYLCASEVGGSSQPQHFGDGTRLSIL.

This clone was recorded once. This chain links TRBV12-3 or TRBV12-4 with TRBJ2-1; TRBD2 might be the D (5 bases). The CDR3 contains 11 residues. V was pared by 5 bases and J by 9 bases, with 8 bases between. Here the CDR3 DNA reads TGTGCCAGCAGTGAACGGGGTGAGCAGTTCTTC. This codes for CASSERGEQFF.

The chain recombines TRBV27 with TRBJ1-6, with D tentatively TRBD1 (6 bases). Germline assignment: CDR1 MNHEY and CDR2 SMNVEV (reference sequence). The CDR3 loop spans 19 amino acids. V was pared by 6 bases and J by 5 bases, with 26 bases between. Here the CDR3 reads CASSSYLPNSDRNNSPLHF. In nucleotides, the CDR3 is TGTGCCAGCAGCTCCTACCTACCGAATAGCGACAGGAATAATTCACCCCTCCACTTT.

This chain uses TRBV24-1 with TRBJ2-2; TRBD1 matches at 8 bases. Losses at the gene ends were 4 bases for V and 7 bases for J; bases not matched to a gene: 13. This CDR3 region has 17 residues. CDR1 and CDR2 from the germline V gene are KGHDR and SFDVKD. The CDR3 spells CATSEKPGQAGDGELFF. Here the CDR3 DNA reads TGTGCCACCAGTGAGAAGCCGGGACAGGCCGGGGACGGGGAGCTGTTTTTT.

The CDR3 sequence: CASSLVQRTTEGYTF. In DNA, the CDR3 is TGTGCCAGCAGCTTGGTTCAACGGACGACAGAGGGCTACACCTTC. V is TRBV5-6 and J is TRBJ1-2, with D perhaps matching TRBD1 (5 bases). Germline CDR1 and CDR2: SGHDT and YYEEEE. The CDR3 contains 15 residues. The V gene lost 0 bases and the J gene lost 8 bases, with 17 bases spanning the gap.

The chain uses TRBV3-1 (or the pseudogene TRBV3-2) and TRBJ2-7; maybe TRBD1 (6 bases). Germline CDR1 LGHDT, CDR2 YNNKEL (reference sequence). V lost 1 base and J lost 2, with 18 bases in between. This CDR3 has 17 residues. CDR3 bases: TGTGCCAGCAGCCAAGGTTTTTGGGGCACAGGGACCTACGAGCAGTACTTC. Translation: CASSQGFWGTGTYEQYF.

The J gene is TRBJ2-7, the V gene TRBV27, with D possibly matching TRBD2 (5 bases). There are 15 residues in the CDR3. V was clipped by 4 bases and J by 3 bases, with 16 bases between them. The germline CDR1 and CDR2 sequences are MNHEY and SMNVEV (reference sequence). CDR3 protein: CASSSIGKTHYEQYV. The CDR3 nucleotides are TGTGCCAGCAGTTCAATCGGGAAAACCCACTACGAGCAGTACGTC.

The CDR3 sequence: CASSLGLAGGNEQFF. The CDR3 DNA reads TGTGCCAGCAGCTTAGGACTAGCGGGAGGGAATGAGCAGTTCTTC. The chain has TRBV13 and TRBJ2-1, with TRBD2 matching 13 bases. Germline CDR1 reads PRHDT; CDR2 reads FYEKMQ (reference sequence). This CDR3 is built from 15 residues. With V trimmed by 0 bases and J by 7 bases, 0 bases remained unmatched.

The chain uses TRBV9 and TRBJ2-2; no reliable D call. This CDR3 contains 15 residues. The V gene's germline CDR1 is SGDLS and CDR2 YYNGEE. Trimming took off 0 bases at V and 1 base at J, with 7 bases between the two ends. CDR3 nucleotide sequence: TGTGCCAGCAGCGTAGTAGGCGGGAACACCGGGGAGCTGTTTTTT. Residues: CASSVVGGNTGELFF.

This clone came up a few times. The chain joins TRBV19 to TRBJ1-1; 7 bases map to TRBD1. There are 16 residues in the CDR3. V shed 4 bases, J shed 3 bases, and the junction held 11 bases outside the gene matches. From germline, CDR1 is LNHDA and CDR2 SQIVND (reference sequence). The CDR3 DNA reads as TGTGCCAGTAGTAGAGAGACAGGGAAAGCGGACACTGAAGCTTTCTTT. The encoded protein is CASSRETGKADTEAFF.

The chain is built from TRBV29-1 and TRBJ2-7, with D possibly being TRBD1 (5 bases). Looked up from germline, CDR1 is SQVTM and CDR2 is ANQGSEA. This CDR3 comprises 12 residues. V gave up 7 bases and J gave up 2 bases, with 12 bases separating them. This chain's CDR3 is CSAIGDAYEQYF. The CDR3 coding sequence is TGCAGCGCTATAGGGGATGCCTACGAGCAGTACTTC.

The chain couples TRBV11-2 to TRBJ2-7, with D possibly TRBD2 on 6 matching bases. Germline lookup yields CDR1 SGHAT and CDR2 FQNNGV. V was pared by 5 bases and J by 0 bases, with 14 bases between. The CDR3 has 15 residues. The CDR3 protein is CASSPRAGSSYEQYV. The CDR3 coding sequence is TGTGCCAGCAGCCCACGTGCGGGGAGCTCCTACGAGCAGTACGTC.

The rearrangement joins TRBV28 to TRBJ1-4; 7 positions agree with TRBD1. Germline-derived CDR1 and CDR2 are MDHEN and SYDVKM. The CDR3 sequence is 16 residues long. J was trimmed by 4 bases and V by 5 bases; bases with no gene match: 10. CDR3 amino acids: CASSPFRQGLNEKLFF. CDR3 nucleotide sequence: TGTGCCAGCAGTCCGTTTCGACAGGGTCTTAATGAAAAACTGTTTTTT.

J is TRBJ1-2 and V is TRBV5-6, with D uncertain. The CDR3 has 13 residues. Germline-derived CDR1 and CDR2 are SGHDT and YYEEEE. V gave up 0 bases and J gave up 8 bases, with 11 bases separating them. The CDR3 is CASSLAVSEGYTF. The CDR3 coding sequence is TGTGCCAGCAGCTTGGCGGTGTCGGAGGGCTACACCTTC. Drawing the rest from reference TRBV5-6 and TRBJ1-2, the complete variable domain is DAGVTQSPTHLIKTRGQQVTLRCSPKSGHDTVSWYQQALGQGPQFIFQYYEEEERQRGNFPDRFSGHQFPNYSSELNVNALLLGDSALYLCASSLAVSEGYTFGSGTRLTVV.

The chain is built from TRBV5-6 and TRBJ2-2; TRBD2 aligns across 9 bases. The CDR3 totals 15 residues. Trimming at V came to 0 bases and at J to 5 bases, leaving 2 bases not matched to a gene. Germline loops: CDR1 SGHDT, CDR2 YYEEEE. The CDR3 region has the DNA TGTGCCAGCAGCTTGGGACTAGCGGATACCGGGGAGCTGTTTTTT. It yields the protein CASSLGLADTGELFF.

This chain uses TRBV5-4 with TRBJ1-3; perhaps TRBD1 as D (6 bases). Deletions cut 4 bases from V and 9 bases from J, with 17 bases between. The CDR3 runs 14 residues. The germline V gene has CDR1 SGHNT and CDR2 YYREEE (reference sequence). The CDR3 DNA is TGTGCCAGCAGCCTCACAGGGACCGGGTCCACCATATATTTT. The encoded protein is CASSLTGTGSTIYF.

V gene TRBV6-6 combines with J gene TRBJ1-4; 9 positions agree with TRBD1. CDR1 and CDR2 (germline): MNHNY, SVGAGI (reference sequence). The CDR3 runs 15 residues. Germline trimming cut 4 bases from V and 8 bases from J; bases unmatched to any gene: 8. The CDR3 DNA follows: TGTGCCAGCAGTTCCAAGGACAGGGGAGACGAAAAACTGTTTTTT. Protein: CASSSKDRGDEKLFF.

The genes are TRBV30 and TRBJ1-5; tentative D call: TRBD1 (6 bases). The germline V gene encodes CDR1 GTSNPN and CDR2 SVGIG (reference sequence). V lost 3 bases to trimming and J lost 7 bases, with 16 bases between them. The CDR3 length is 14 residues. The CDR3 is CAWRGKQGIQPQHF. In nucleotides, the CDR3 is TGTGCCTGGAGGGGGAAACAGGGAATCCAGCCCCAGCATTTT.

The gene calls are TRBV6-5 and TRBJ2-3, with a tentative D call TRBD2 (6 bases). The CDR3 covers 15 residues. Germline V gives CDR1 MNHEY, CDR2 SVGAGI. The V end was cut by 1 base, the J end by 3 bases, with 11 bases between. The CDR3: CASSYLPGVTDTQYF. DNA for the CDR3: TGTGCCAGCAGTTACTTGCCGGGAGTAACAGATACGCAGTATTTT.

V and J are TRBV11-2 and TRBJ2-7; D might be TRBD2 (6 bases). Trimming cost V 5 bases and J 3 bases, with 20 bases left between them. The CDR3 spans 16 residues. Germline V lookup: CDR1 SGHAT, CDR2 FQNNGV. The CDR3 region is CASSANSRDSNYEQYF. CDR3 DNA: TGTGCCAGCAGCGCAAACTCTCGGGACTCGAACTACGAGCAGTACTTC.